Sequencing of this T cell receptor beta chain was carried out in a study of beta chain features in type 1 diabetes. Expressed TCRB transcripts were sequenced, since all the RNA that had been isolated was reverse transcribed. Sequencing was performed with immunoSEQ multiplex PCR; in TCRdb, only in-frame clones are kept and a portion is missing. The table lists 250,000 to 350,000 clones, 14% of them singletons. J gave up 6 bases and V 2 bases, and 5 bases lay outside the gene matches. This CDR3 is built from 14 residues. Germline assignment: CDR1 MGHDK and CDR2 SYGVNS. This clone occurred a few times. This receptor was identified in a man aged 25 to 40 in good health. The chain is built from TRBV25-1 and TRBJ2-5, with 8 bases aligning to TRBD1. Material: central memory CD4+ T cells from blood. The CDR3 sequence is CASSEPGGMKTQYF. For the CDR3, the DNA is TGTGCCAGCAGTGAACCAGGGGGCATGAAGACCCAGTACTTC.